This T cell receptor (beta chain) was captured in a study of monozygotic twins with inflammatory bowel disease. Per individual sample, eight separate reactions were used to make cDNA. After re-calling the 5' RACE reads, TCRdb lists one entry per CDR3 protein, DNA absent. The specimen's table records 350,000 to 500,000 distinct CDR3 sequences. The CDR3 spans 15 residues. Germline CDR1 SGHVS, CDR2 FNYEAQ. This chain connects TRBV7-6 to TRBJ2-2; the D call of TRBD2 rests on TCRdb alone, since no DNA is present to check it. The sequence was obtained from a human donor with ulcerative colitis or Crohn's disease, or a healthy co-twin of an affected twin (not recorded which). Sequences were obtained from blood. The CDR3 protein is CASSSERGYTGELFF.